The 15 T cell receptor beta chains below come from one sample, sequenced in a study of blood T cells in healthy people across ages. The use of a sample-barcoded 5' primer and a J-beta primer mix characterized a second PCR of about 7 to 12 cycles. TCRdb passed the 5' RACE reads through MiXCR, listing each CDR3 protein once. The sample includes about 1.6 million distinct CDR3 sequences, around 35% of them seen just once. Source material: blood. These receptors were obtained from a woman between 25 and 40 years old in good health.

The V gene is TRBV21-1, the J gene TRBJ2-7; the table assigns TRBD1, which was not confirmed against the DNA. TRBV21-1 is a recognized pseudogene. The CDR3 consists of 14 residues. CDR3 sequence reads: CASRKFTGNYEQYF. The CDR3, as DNA: TGTGCCAGCAGGAAATTTACAGGGAACTACGAGCAGTACTTC.

This clonotype has only a few counts. The rearrangement joins TRBV10-3 to TRBJ1-1; perhaps TRBD1 as D (6 bases). CDR1 is ENHRY and CDR2 is SYGVKD in the germline V gene. The CDR3 extends over 14 amino acids. Trimming left V 2 bases short and J 0 bases short, with 7 bases between. The CDR3 nucleotides read TGTGCCATCAGTGAGGGGGGCATGAACACTGAAGCTTTCTTT. Translated, it gives CAISEGGMNTEAFF.

V and J are TRBV20-1 and TRBJ2-5; tentative D call: TRBD1 (5 bases). This CDR3 is built from 12 residues. Trimming took off 7 bases at V and 0 bases at J, with 9 bases between the two ends. Germline V gene data show CDR1 as DFQATT and CDR2 as SNEGSKA (reference sequence). The CDR3 loop reads CSGDSNQETQYF. The CDR3 DNA follows: TGCAGTGGTGACAGCAACCAAGAGACCCAGTACTTC.

This clonotype appeared a few times. The genes are TRBV4-2 and TRBJ1-5; D ambiguous. This CDR3 has 15 amino acids. With 4 bases removed from V and 0 bases from J, the gap between germline ends came to 10 bases. CDR1 is LGHNA and CDR2 is YNFKEQ in the germline V gene. The CDR3 DNA reads TGTGCCAGCAGCCCAGGCAATCCTAGCAATCAGCCCCAGCATTTT. It encodes CASSPGNPSNQPQHF.

This clonotype was detected only once. The chain is built from TRBV20-1 and TRBJ1-2; TRBD1 matches at 9 bases. Germline CDR1 and CDR2: DFQATT and SNEGSKA (reference sequence). The CDR3 extends over 15 amino acids. With 1 base clipped from V and 0 bases from J, the junction kept 3 bases outside the gene matches. The CDR3 DNA reads as TGCAGTGCTAGAGCACAGGGGGCCTCTAACTATGGCTACACCTTC. Protein: CSARAQGASNYGYTF.

In this sample, this clonotype turned up a few times. V is TRBV2 and J is TRBJ2-7, with 11 positions matching TRBD1. Germline V gene data show CDR1 as SNHLY and CDR2 as FYNNEI. V shed 11 bases, J shed 6 bases, and the junction held 9 bases outside the gene matches. This CDR3 has 13 amino acids. This CDR3 reads CAGCRDRGVEQYF. CDR3 in DNA: TGTGCCGGATGCCGGGACAGGGGGGTCGAGCAGTACTTC.

J is TRBJ2-5 and V is TRBV20-1; no clear D gene. This CDR3 contains 11 residues. Germline CDR1 and CDR2: DFQATT and SNEGSKA (reference sequence). Trimming cost V 4 bases and J 5 bases, with 8 bases left between them. CDR3 region: CSAIVPETQYF. The DNA of the CDR3 is TGCAGTGCTATAGTTCCGGAGACCCAGTACTTC.

This chain links TRBV20-1 with TRBJ2-7; perhaps TRBD1 as D (6 bases). CDR1 is DFQATT, CDR2 SNEGSKA, per germline (reference sequence). The CDR3 has 16 residues. V lost 3 bases and J lost 0, with 18 bases in between. CDR3 protein: CSASPLTGTLSYEQYF. CDR3 in DNA: TGCAGTGCTAGTCCCCTGACAGGAACGCTCTCCTACGAGCAGTACTTC.

The chain employs TRBV11-3 and TRBJ1-6; a weak D match, TRBD1 (6 bases). This CDR3 region has 18 residues. V lost 7 bases and J 6 bases, leaving 25 bases between the germline ends. Germline values: CDR1 SGHNT, CDR2 YENEEA. The CDR3 nucleotides read TGTGCCAGCATCTACAAGGGCTTGGGGGGCGCACGTAATTCACCCCTCCACTTT. As protein: CASIYKGLGGARNSPLHF.

This clonotype appeared a few times. The chain is built from TRBV4-1 and TRBJ1-4, with D maybe TRBD1 (6 bases). From germline, CDR1 is MGHRA and CDR2 YSYEKL. The CDR3 covers 15 residues. The germline V and J ends were trimmed by 1 base and 3 bases, with 9 bases remaining between them. CDR3 nucleotides: TGCGCCAGCAGCCAAGTTGCAGGGGCTAATGAAAAACTGTTTTTT. Translation: CASSQVAGANEKLFF.

This clonotype was recorded many times. This chain uses TRBV5-6 with TRBJ2-1; 9 nucleotides match TRBD1. The V gene end was trimmed by 4 bases and the J gene end by 5 bases; junction bases not matched to a gene: 4. The CDR3 is made up of 14 amino acids. Germline assignment: CDR1 SGHDT and CDR2 YYEEEE. DNA for the CDR3: TGTGCCAGCAGCATGACAGGGGGGAACAATGAGCAGTTCTTC. This gives the protein CASSMTGGNNEQFF.

V is TRBV24-1 and J is TRBJ2-2; the D is unclear. Trimming stripped 4 bases from V and 5 bases from J, with 4 bases between. CDR3 length: 12 residues. Germline V gene data show CDR1 as KGHDR and CDR2 as SFDVKD. In DNA form, the CDR3 reads TGTGCCACCAGTGAATCTACCGGGGAGCTGTTTTTT. This sequence encodes CATSESTGELFF.

The V call is TRBV7-2, the J call TRBJ1-4, with TRBD1 as a possible D gene (5 bases). Germline-derived CDR1 and CDR2 are SGHTA and FQGNSA. The V and J ends lost 4 bases and 13 bases respectively, with 13 bases between them. There are 12 residues in the CDR3. The CDR3 reads CASSSFRGRLFF. CDR3 bases: TGTGCCAGCAGCTCATTTAGGGGTAGACTGTTTTTT.

In this sample, this clonotype turned up a few times. The rearrangement joins TRBV5-4 to TRBJ2-7; 8 bases fit TRBD2. Per germline, CDR1 SGHNT and CDR2 YYREEE (reference sequence). This CDR3 comprises 14 residues. Unmatched junction bases numbered 6, after V lost 4 bases and J lost 3 bases. CDR3 amino acids: CASSREREYYEQYF. The CDR3 DNA reads TGTGCCAGCAGCCGCGAGCGGGAGTACTACGAGCAGTACTTC.

V usage is TRBV6-2 or TRBV6-3 and J usage is TRBJ2-1; 9 bases are shared with TRBD2. The CDR3 covers 14 residues. V shed 7 bases, J shed 13 bases, and the junction held 14 bases outside the gene matches. Germline CDR1 is MNHEY and CDR2 is SVGEGT. CDR3 residues: CASIAAGGRETQFF. CDR3 nucleotides: TGTGCCAGCATTGCAGCGGGGGGACGAGAGACCCAGTTCTTC.